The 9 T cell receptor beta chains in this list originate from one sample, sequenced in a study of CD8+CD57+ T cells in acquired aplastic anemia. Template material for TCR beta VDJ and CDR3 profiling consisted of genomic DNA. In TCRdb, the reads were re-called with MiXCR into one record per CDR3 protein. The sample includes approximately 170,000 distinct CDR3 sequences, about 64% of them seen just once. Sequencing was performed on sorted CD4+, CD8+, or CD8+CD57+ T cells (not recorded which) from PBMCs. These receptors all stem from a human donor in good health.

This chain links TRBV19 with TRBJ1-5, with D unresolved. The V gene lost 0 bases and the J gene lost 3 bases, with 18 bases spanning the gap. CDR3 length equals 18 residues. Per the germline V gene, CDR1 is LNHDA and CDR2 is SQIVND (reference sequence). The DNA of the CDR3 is TGTGCCAGTAGTATAGATAGCTCTATCGGAGTTCCCAATCAGCCCCAGCATTTT. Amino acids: CASSIDSSIGVPNQPQHF. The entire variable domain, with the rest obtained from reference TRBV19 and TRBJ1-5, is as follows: DGGITQSPKYLFRKEGQNVTLSCEQNLNHDAMYWYRQDPGQGLRLIYYSQIVNDFQKGDIAEGYSVSREKKESFPLTVTSAQKNPTAFYLCASSIDSSIGVPNQPQHFGDGTRLSIL.

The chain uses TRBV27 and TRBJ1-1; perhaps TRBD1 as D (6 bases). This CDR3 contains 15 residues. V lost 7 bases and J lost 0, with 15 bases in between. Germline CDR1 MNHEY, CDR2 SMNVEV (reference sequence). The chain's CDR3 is CASTVRGGMNTEAFF. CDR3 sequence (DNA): TGTGCCAGCACGGTCAGGGGAGGGATGAACACTGAAGCTTTCTTT.

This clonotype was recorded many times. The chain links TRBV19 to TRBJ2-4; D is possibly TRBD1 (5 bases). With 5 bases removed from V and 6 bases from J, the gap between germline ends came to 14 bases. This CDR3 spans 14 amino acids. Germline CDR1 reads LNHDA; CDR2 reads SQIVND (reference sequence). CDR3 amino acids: CASSHRRGVNIQYF. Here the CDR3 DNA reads TGTGCCAGTAGTCACAGGCGAGGCGTAAACATTCAGTACTTC.

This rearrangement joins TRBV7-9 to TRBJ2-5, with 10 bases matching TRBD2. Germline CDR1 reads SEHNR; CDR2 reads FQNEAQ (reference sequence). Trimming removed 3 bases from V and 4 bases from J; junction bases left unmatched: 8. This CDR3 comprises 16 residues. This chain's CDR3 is CASSLGTAGGVETQYF. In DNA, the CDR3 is TGTGCCAGCAGCTTGGGCACAGCGGGAGGGGTAGAGACCCAGTACTTC.

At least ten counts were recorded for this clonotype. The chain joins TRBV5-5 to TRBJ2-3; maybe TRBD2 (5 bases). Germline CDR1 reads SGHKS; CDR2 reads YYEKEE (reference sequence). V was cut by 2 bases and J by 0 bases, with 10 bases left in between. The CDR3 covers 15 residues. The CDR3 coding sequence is TGTGCCAGCAGCTTTTTTTGGACTAGCACAGATACGCAGTATTTT. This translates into CASSFFWTSTDTQYF.

The CDR3 nucleotides read TGTGCCAGCAGCTCCAATGGTGGGGTAATAAGCACTGAAGCTTTCTTT. It codes for CASSSNGGVISTEAFF. The genes are TRBV2 and TRBJ1-1; D is undetermined. V was clipped by 6 bases and J by 4 bases, with 21 bases between them. Germline V lookup: CDR1 SNHLY, CDR2 FYNNEI. CDR3 size: 16 residues.

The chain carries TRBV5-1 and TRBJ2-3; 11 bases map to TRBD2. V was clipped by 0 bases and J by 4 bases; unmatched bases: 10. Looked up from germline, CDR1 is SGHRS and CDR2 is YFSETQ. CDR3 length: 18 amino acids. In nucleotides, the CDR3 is TGCGCCAGCAGCTTGGTACTAGCGGGGGCTTTTTCGGCAGATACGCAGTATTTT. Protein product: CASSLVLAGAFSADTQYF.

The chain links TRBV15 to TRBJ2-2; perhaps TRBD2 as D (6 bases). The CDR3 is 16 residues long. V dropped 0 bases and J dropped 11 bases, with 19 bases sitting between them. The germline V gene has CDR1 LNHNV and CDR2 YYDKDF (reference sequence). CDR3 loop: CATSRDGDLGYNELFF. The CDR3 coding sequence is TGTGCCACCAGCAGAGATGGGGACTTGGGTTACAATGAGCTGTTTTTT.

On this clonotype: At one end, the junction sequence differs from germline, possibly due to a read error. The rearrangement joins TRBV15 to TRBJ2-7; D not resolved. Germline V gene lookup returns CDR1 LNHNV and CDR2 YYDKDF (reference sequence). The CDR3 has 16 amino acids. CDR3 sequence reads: CATSRDAMLVSNEQYF. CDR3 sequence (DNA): TGTGCCACCAGCAGAGATGCCATGTTGGTCTCCAACGAGCAGTACTTC.